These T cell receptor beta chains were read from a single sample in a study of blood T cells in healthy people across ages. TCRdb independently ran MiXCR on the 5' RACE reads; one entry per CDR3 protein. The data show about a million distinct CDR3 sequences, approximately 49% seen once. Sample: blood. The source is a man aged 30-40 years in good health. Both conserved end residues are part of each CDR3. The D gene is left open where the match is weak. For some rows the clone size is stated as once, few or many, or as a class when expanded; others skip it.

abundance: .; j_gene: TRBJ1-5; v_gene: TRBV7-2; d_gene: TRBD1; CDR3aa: CTSSFFQGAHQPQHF; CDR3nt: TGTACCAGCAGCTTCTTCCAGGGGGCTCATCAGCCCCAGCATTTT
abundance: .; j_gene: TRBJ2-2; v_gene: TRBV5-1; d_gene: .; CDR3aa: CASSFAQTGLLLGELFF; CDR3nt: TGCGCCAGCAGCTTCGCTCAAACAGGGCTTCTGCTCGGGGAGCTGTTTTTT
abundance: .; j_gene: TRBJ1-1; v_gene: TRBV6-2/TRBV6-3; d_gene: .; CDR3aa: CASSQGREAFF; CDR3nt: TGTGCCAGCAGTCAGGGACGTGAAGCTTTCTTT
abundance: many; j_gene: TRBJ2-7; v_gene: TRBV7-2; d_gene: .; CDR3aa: CASSRRADSYEQYF; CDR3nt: TGTGCCAGCAGCCGTAGGGCAGACTCCTACGAGCAGTACTTC
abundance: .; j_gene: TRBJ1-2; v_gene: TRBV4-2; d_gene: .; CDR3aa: CASSQDPGSAVDGYTF; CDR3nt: TGTGCCAGCAGCCAAGATCCAGGATCGGCAGTCGATGGCTACACCTTC
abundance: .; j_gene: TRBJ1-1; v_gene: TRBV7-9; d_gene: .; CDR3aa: CASTRGQVVMNTEAFF; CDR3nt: TGTGCCAGCACCCGTGGGCAGGTCGTGATGAACACTGAAGCTTTCTTT
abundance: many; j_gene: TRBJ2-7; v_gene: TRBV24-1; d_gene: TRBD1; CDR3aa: CATSDTSRGHDEQYF; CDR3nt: TGTGCCACCAGTGATACCTCCAGGGGGCACGACGAGCAGTACTTC
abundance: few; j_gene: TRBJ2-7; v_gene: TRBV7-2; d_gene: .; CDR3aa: CASSGQSTFEQYF; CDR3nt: TGTGCCAGCAGCGGGCAGTCGACCTTCGAGCAGTACTTC
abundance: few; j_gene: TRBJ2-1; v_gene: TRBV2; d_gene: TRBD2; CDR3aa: CASSPPGLAKQFF; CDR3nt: TGTGCCAGCAGTCCACCGGGACTAGCGAAGCAGTTCTTC
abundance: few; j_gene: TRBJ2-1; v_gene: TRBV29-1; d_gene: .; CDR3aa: CSTLRDRPYNEQFF; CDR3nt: TGCAGCACTCTCCGGGACCGACCCTACAATGAGCAGTTCTTC
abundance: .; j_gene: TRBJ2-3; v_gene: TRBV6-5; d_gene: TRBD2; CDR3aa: CASSWGLAESTDTQYF; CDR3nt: TGTGCCAGCAGTTGGGGACTAGCTGAGAGCACAGATACGCAGTATTTT
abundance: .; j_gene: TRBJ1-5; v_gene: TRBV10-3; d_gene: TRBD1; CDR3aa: CATRQGDLSQPQHF; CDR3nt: TGTGCCACCAGACAGGGAGACTTAAGTCAGCCCCAGCATTTT
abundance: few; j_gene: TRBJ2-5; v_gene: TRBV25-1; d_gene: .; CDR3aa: CASGQAAVQETQYF; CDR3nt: TGTGCCAGCGGCCAAGCAGCGGTTCAAGAGACCCAGTACTTC
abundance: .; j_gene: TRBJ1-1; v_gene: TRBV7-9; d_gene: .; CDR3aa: CASSHRYTEAFF; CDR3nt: TGTGCCAGCAGCCACAGGTACACTGAAGCTTTCTTT
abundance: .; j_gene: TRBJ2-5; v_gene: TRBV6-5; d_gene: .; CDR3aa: CASSYSRVPETQYF; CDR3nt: TGTGCCAGCAGTTACTCGAGGGTCCCAGAGACCCAGTACTTC
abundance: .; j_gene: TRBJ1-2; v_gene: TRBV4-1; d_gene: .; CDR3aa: CASSQPQGLKFNYGYTF; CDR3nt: TGCGCCAGCAGCCAACCACAAGGCCTAAAATTTAACTATGGCTACACCTTC
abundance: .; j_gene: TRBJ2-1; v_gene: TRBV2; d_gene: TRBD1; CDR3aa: CASRARGLYNEQFF; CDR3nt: TGTGCCAGCAGGGCGAGGGGGCTATACAATGAGCAGTTCTTC
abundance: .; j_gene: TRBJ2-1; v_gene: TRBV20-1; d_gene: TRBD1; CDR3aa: CSARGTGGFYEQFF; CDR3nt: TGCAGTGCTAGGGGGACAGGGGGCTTCTATGAGCAGTTCTTC
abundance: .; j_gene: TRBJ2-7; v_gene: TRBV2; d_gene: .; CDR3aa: CAAAVFSYEQYF; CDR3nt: TGTGCCGCGGCGGTATTCTCCTACGAGCAGTACTTC
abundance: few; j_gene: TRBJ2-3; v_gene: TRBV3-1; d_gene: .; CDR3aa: CASSQDAPGGRSDTQYF; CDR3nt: TGTGCCAGCAGCCAAGATGCCCCTGGGGGCCGATCAGATACGCAGTATTTT
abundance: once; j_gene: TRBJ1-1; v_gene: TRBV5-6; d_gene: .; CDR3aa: CASSNAGDEAFF; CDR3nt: TGTGCCAGCAGCAACGCAGGCGATGAAGCTTTCTTT
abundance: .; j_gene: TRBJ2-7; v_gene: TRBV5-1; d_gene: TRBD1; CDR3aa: CASSLKRDRWYEQYF; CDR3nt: TGCGCCAGCAGCTTGAAAAGGGACAGGTGGTACGAGCAGTACTTC
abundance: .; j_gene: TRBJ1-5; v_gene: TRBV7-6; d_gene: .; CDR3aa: CASSLGGLQPQHF; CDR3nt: TGTGCCAGCAGCTTAGGGGGTTTGCAGCCCCAGCATTTT
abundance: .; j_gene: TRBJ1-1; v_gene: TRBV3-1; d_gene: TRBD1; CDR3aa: CASIQDRVGGAFF; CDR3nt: TGTGCCAGCATCCAAGACAGGGTCGGTGGGGCTTTCTTT
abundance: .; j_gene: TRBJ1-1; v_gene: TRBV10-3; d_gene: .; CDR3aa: CAIRGPTNTEAFF; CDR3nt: TGTGCCATCAGGGGACCGACGAACACTGAAGCTTTCTTT
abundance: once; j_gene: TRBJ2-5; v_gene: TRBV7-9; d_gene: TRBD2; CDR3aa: CASSPGLAAQTQYF; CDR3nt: TGTGCCAGCAGCCCAGGACTAGCGGCACAGACCCAGTACTTC
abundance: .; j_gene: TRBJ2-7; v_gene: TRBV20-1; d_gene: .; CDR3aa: CSASGTPSSSYEQYF; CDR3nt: TGCAGTGCCTCGGGGACCCCCTCCAGCTCCTACGAGCAGTACTTC
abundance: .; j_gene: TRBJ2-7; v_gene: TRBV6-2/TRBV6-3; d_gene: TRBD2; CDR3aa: CASRAPGLATNYEQYF; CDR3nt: TGTGCCAGCAGAGCGCCTGGACTAGCGACGAACTACGAGCAGTACTTC
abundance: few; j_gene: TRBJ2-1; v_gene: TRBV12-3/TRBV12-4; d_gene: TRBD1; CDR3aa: CASSNHPPGQGGNEQFF; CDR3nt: TGTGCCAGCAGCAACCACCCTCCGGGACAGGGAGGTAATGAGCAGTTCTTC
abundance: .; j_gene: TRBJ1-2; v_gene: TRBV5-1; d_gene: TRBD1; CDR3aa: CVSSEGAYGYTF; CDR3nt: TGCGTCAGCAGCGAGGGGGCCTATGGCTACACCTTC
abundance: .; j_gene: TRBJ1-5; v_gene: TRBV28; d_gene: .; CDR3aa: CASSLGRGPYSNQPQHF; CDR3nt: TGTGCCAGCAGTTTGGGAAGGGGCCCATATAGCAATCAGCCCCAGCATTTT
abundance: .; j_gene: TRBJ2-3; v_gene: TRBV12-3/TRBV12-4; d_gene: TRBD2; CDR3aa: CASSLAGGGATDTQYF; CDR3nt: TGTGCCAGCAGTTTAGCGGGCGGGGGAGCCACAGATACGCAGTATTTT
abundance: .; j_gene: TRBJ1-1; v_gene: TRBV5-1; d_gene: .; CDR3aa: CASSSGSTVEAFF; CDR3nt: TGCGCCAGCAGCTCCGGGTCTACTGTTGAAGCTTTCTTT
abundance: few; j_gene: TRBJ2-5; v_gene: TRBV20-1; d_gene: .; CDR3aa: CSAPPGTGTQYF; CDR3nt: TGCAGTGCCCCCCCGGGTACTGGGACCCAGTACTTC
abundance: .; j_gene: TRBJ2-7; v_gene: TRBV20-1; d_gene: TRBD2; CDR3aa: CSGSSELAREQYF; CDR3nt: TGCAGCGGATCCTCGGAACTAGCGCGCGAGCAGTACTTC
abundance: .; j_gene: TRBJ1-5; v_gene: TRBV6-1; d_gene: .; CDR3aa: CASRAPDSSNQPQHF; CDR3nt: TGTGCCAGCAGAGCCCCGGACAGCAGCAATCAGCCCCAGCATTTT
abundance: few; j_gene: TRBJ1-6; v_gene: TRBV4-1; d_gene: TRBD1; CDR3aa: CASSQRGDRVSYNSPLHF; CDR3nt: TGCGCCAGCAGCCAACGTGGGGACAGGGTCTCCTATAATTCACCCCTCCACTTT
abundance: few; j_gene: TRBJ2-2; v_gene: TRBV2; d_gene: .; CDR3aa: CASSEAFSGAGELFF; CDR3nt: TGTGCCAGCAGTGAAGCGTTTAGCGGCGCCGGGGAGCTGTTTTTT
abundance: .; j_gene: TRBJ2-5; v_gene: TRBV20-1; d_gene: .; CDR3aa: CSATRAGAETQYF; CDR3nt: TGCAGTGCAACTCGAGCGGGTGCGGAGACCCAGTACTTC
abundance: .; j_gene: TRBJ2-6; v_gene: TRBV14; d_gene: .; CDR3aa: CASSFVGANVLTF; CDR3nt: TGTGCCAGCAGCTTTGTGGGGGCCAACGTCCTGACTTTC
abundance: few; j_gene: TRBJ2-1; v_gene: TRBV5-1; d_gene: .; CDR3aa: CASSLGGLTYNEQFF; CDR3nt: TGCGCCAGCAGCTTGGGAGGATTAACTTACAATGAGCAGTTCTTC
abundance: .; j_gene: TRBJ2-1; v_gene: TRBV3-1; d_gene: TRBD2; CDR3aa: CASSRSGTRVNEQFF; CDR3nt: TGTGCCAGCAGCCGCTCGGGGACTAGGGTTAATGAGCAGTTCTTC
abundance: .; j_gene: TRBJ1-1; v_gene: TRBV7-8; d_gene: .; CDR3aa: CASSSGRTTEAFF; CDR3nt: TGTGCCAGCAGCTCCGGACGTACTACTGAAGCTTTCTTT
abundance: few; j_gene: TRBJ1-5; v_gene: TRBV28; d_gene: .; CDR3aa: CASSFGTSNQPQHF; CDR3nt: TGTGCCAGCAGTTTCGGGACCAGCAATCAGCCCCAGCATTTT
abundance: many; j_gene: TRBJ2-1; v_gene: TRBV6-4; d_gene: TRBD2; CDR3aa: CASSDAGGANEQFF; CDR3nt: TGTGCCAGCAGTGACGCGGGGGGGGCCAATGAGCAGTTCTTC
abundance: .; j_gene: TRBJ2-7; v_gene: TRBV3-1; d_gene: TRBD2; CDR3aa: CASSLTSGGPYEQYF; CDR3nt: TGTGCCAGCAGCCTGACTAGCGGGGGACCTTACGAGCAGTACTTC
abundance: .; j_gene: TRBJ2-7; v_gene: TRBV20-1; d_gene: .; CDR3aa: CSARQRGYYEQYF; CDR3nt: TGCAGTGCCCGCCAACGGGGCTACTACGAGCAGTACTTC
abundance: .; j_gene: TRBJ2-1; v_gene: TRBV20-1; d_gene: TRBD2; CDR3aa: CSASGLAGYSSYNEQFF; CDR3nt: TGCAGTGCGTCGGGACTAGCGGGCTATAGCTCCTACAATGAGCAGTTCTTC
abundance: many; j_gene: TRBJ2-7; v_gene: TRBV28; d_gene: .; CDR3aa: CASSFGSYEQYF; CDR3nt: TGTGCCAGCAGTTTCGGGTCCTACGAGCAGTACTTC
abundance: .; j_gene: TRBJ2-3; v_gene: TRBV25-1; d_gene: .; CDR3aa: CAGIGFTDTQYF; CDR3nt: TGTGCCGGCATTGGCTTCACAGATACGCAGTATTTT
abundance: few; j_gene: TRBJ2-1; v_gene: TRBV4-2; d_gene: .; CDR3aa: CASSQEGGRNEQFF; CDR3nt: TGTGCCAGCAGCCAAGAGGGGGGAAGGAATGAGCAGTTCTTC
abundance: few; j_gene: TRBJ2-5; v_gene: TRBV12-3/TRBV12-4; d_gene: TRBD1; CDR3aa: CASSLGQGSIIQETQYF; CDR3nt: TGTGCCAGCAGTTTGGGACAGGGGTCGATTATCCAAGAGACCCAGTACTTC
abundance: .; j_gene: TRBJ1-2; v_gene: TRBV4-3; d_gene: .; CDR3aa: CASSQDVEVPYGYTF; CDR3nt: TGCGCCAGCAGCCAAGATGTTGAGGTTCCCTATGGCTACACCTTC
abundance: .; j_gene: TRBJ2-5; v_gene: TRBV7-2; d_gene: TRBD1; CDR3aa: CASSLGTGPVTQYF; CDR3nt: TGTGCCAGCAGCTTGGGGACAGGTCCGGTGACCCAGTACTTC
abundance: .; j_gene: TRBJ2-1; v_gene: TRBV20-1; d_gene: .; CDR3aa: CSARAPKGGQFF; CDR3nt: TGCAGTGCTAGAGCCCCCAAGGGGGGGCAGTTCTTC